This note documents a single T cell receptor beta chain sequence. The data were taken from a study of shared clonotypes between healthy human individuals. The assay was immunoSEQ multiplex PCR, and TCRdb's table has in-frame clones only and misses some. The table shows 550,000 to 800,000 clones, with less than 95% occurring only once. The junction had 10 bases not matched to a gene; V was cut back by 3 bases and J by 0 bases. Germline V gene sequence: CDR1 SQVTM, CDR2 ANQGSEA. The CDR3 is 16 amino acids. V gene TRBV29-1 combines with J gene TRBJ2-7; 8 nucleotides line up with TRBD2. This TCR was recovered from a man younger than 35 in good health. Some clones in this sample may be carry-over from other donors' samples. The sequencing sample was made of memory CD8+ T cells from PBMCs. Subset given: CD45RO+ cells pooled with CCR7-negative TemRA cells. CDR3 bases: TGCAGCGTTGATCTTCCGGAGCGGGGGACCTCCTACGAGCAGTACTTC. Its protein product is CSVDLPERGTSYEQYF.